This is a list of T cell receptor beta chains from one sample in a study of T cell responses to AZD1222 COVID-19 vaccine. The protocol was immunoSEQ multiplex PCR, while the TCRdb copy is restricted to in-frame clones and leaves out a portion. The top ten hold roughly 5.5% of the sample, which has around 160,000 clones, approximately 94% seen once. This material consisted of peripheral blood, taken 28 days after the second AZD1222 dose. The receptors originated from an adult who received the AZD1222 COVID-19 vaccine. CDR3s include the opening cysteine and the closing phenylalanine or tryptophan. The order of the fields is CDR3 protein, CDR3 DNA, D gene, clone size, V gene, J gene. The D gene is left open where the match is weak. A clone size is listed for some rows: how often the clone was seen (once, few, many), or a class if it is expanded.

CDR3aa: CASSLEWYEQYF
CDR3nt: TGTGCCAGCAGCTTAGAATGGTACGAGCAGTACTTC
d_gene: NA
abundance: once
v_gene: TRBV7-8
j_gene: TRBJ2-7

CDR3aa: CASSPDDRGRETQYF
CDR3nt: TGTGCCAGCAGCCCCGACGACAGGGGGCGGGAGACCCAGTACTTC
d_gene: TRBD1
abundance: NA
v_gene: TRBV7-6
j_gene: TRBJ2-5

CDR3aa: CASMMGDTQYF
CDR3nt: TGTGCCAGCATGATGGGAGATACGCAGTATTTT
d_gene: NA
abundance: NA
v_gene: TRBV6-5
j_gene: TRBJ2-3

CDR3aa: CASSLAQGAGNTEAFF
CDR3nt: TGCGCCAGCAGCTTGGCCCAGGGGGCTGGGAACACTGAAGCTTTCTTT
d_gene: TRBD1
abundance: NA
v_gene: TRBV5-1
j_gene: TRBJ1-1

CDR3aa: CASSLPLLGTSTDTQYF
CDR3nt: TGCGCCAGCAGCCTGCCTTTATTAGGGACTAGCACAGATACGCAGTATTTT
d_gene: NA
abundance: NA
v_gene: TRBV5-1
j_gene: TRBJ2-3

CDR3aa: CASSMVGDQPQHF
CDR3nt: TGTGCCAGTAGTATGGTGGGGGATCAGCCCCAGCATTTT
d_gene: NA
abundance: NA
v_gene: TRBV19
j_gene: TRBJ1-5

CDR3aa: CSAVSGGAGTDTQYF
CDR3nt: TGCAGCGCTGTTAGTGGAGGGGCGGGCACAGATACGCAGTATTTT
d_gene: NA
abundance: NA
v_gene: TRBV29-1
j_gene: TRBJ2-3

CDR3aa: CASGAYEQYF
CDR3nt: TGTGCCAGCGGGGCCTACGAGCAGTACTTC
d_gene: NA
abundance: once
v_gene: TRBV3-1/TRBV3-2
j_gene: TRBJ2-7

CDR3aa: CASKQGPYGYTF
CDR3nt: TGTGCCAGCAAACAGGGGCCTTATGGCTACACCTTC
d_gene: TRBD1
abundance: NA
v_gene: TRBV6-5
j_gene: TRBJ1-2

CDR3aa: CARSLTGFRYGYTF
CDR3nt: TGTGCCAGAAGCTTGACAGGCTTTCGCTATGGCTACACCTTC
d_gene: NA
abundance: NA
v_gene: TRBV5-3
j_gene: TRBJ1-2

CDR3aa: CAISSGRGYEQYF
CDR3nt: TGTGCCATCAGTTCTGGCAGGGGATACGAGCAGTACTTC
d_gene: NA
abundance: NA
v_gene: TRBV10-3
j_gene: TRBJ2-7

CDR3aa: CAIRTDALYGYTF
CDR3nt: TGTGCCATCAGAACAGACGCCCTCTATGGCTACACCTTC
d_gene: NA
abundance: NA
v_gene: TRBV10-3
j_gene: TRBJ1-2

CDR3aa: CASSSPGLNTEAFF
CDR3nt: TGTGCCAGCAGTTCCCCCGGTCTGAACACTGAAGCTTTCTTT
d_gene: NA
abundance: NA
v_gene: TRBV6-5
j_gene: TRBJ1-1

CDR3aa: CASSRTEMNTEAFF
CDR3nt: TGTGCCAGCAGTCGGACTGAAATGAACACTGAAGCTTTCTTT
d_gene: NA
abundance: NA
v_gene: TRBV28
j_gene: TRBJ1-1

CDR3aa: CSASGLAGGEQFF
CDR3nt: TGCAGTGCTAGTGGTCTAGCGGGCGGTGAGCAGTTCTTC
d_gene: TRBD2
abundance: NA
v_gene: TRBV20-1
j_gene: TRBJ2-1

CDR3aa: CASSQQQPHTGDETQYF
CDR3nt: TGTGCCAGCAGCCAGCAGCAGCCGCACACGGGGGACGAGACCCAGTACTTC
d_gene: NA
abundance: NA
v_gene: TRBV3-1/TRBV3-2
j_gene: TRBJ2-5

CDR3aa: CASSNSGIQTKELFF
CDR3nt: TGTGCCAGCAGCAATTCCGGGATCCAAACCAAGGAGCTGTTTTTT
d_gene: NA
abundance: NA
v_gene: TRBV7-8
j_gene: TRBJ2-2

CDR3aa: CASSLYRGLGTEAFF
CDR3nt: TGTGCCAGCAGTTTATATCGGGGGCTGGGAACTGAAGCTTTCTTT
d_gene: NA
abundance: NA
v_gene: TRBV28
j_gene: TRBJ1-1

CDR3aa: CASSIDPRGANNQPQHF
CDR3nt: TGTGCCAGTAGTATAGATCCTAGGGGGGCTAACAATCAGCCCCAGCATTTT
d_gene: NA
abundance: NA
v_gene: TRBV19
j_gene: TRBJ1-5

CDR3aa: CATSRDNRSPNEKLFF
CDR3nt: TGTGCCACCAGCAGAGATAACCGGTCTCCTAATGAAAAACTGTTTTTT
d_gene: NA
abundance: NA
v_gene: TRBV15
j_gene: TRBJ1-4

CDR3aa: CASSWTETNTEAFF
CDR3nt: TGTGCCAGCAGCTGGACGGAGACTAACACTGAAGCTTTCTTT
d_gene: NA
abundance: NA
v_gene: TRBV27
j_gene: TRBJ1-1

CDR3aa: CASSERPRTRAYEQYF
CDR3nt: TGTGCCAGCAGTGAACGACCGAGGACTAGAGCCTACGAGCAGTACTTC
d_gene: TRBD2
abundance: NA
v_gene: TRBV25-1
j_gene: TRBJ2-7

CDR3aa: CASSLEWDRVESPLHF
CDR3nt: TGTGCCAGCAGCTTAGAATGGGACAGGGTCGAATCACCCCTCCACTTT
d_gene: TRBD1
abundance: NA
v_gene: TRBV7-8
j_gene: TRBJ1-6

CDR3aa: CASSFPGQGARYGYTF
CDR3nt: TGTGCCAGCAGTTTCCCTGGACAGGGGGCTCGGTATGGCTACACCTTC
d_gene: TRBD1
abundance: NA
v_gene: TRBV28
j_gene: TRBJ1-2

CDR3aa: CSVMIATNEKLFF
CDR3nt: TGCAGCGTTATGATAGCAACTAATGAAAAACTGTTTTTT
d_gene: NA
abundance: NA
v_gene: TRBV29-1
j_gene: TRBJ1-4

CDR3aa: CASSPRDRGNYGYTF
CDR3nt: TGTGCCAGCAGCCCCCGGGACAGGGGTAACTATGGCTACACCTTC
d_gene: TRBD1
abundance: NA
v_gene: TRBV3-1/TRBV3-2
j_gene: TRBJ1-2

CDR3aa: CASSPDRTYGYTF
CDR3nt: TGTGCCAGCAGTCCTGACAGGACCTATGGCTACACCTTC
d_gene: NA
abundance: NA
v_gene: TRBV6-5
j_gene: TRBJ1-2

CDR3aa: CASSRRGVWELTDTQYF
CDR3nt: TGTGCCAGCAGCCGCCGGGGAGTGTGGGAGTTGACAGATACGCAGTATTTT
d_gene: NA
abundance: few
v_gene: TRBV27
j_gene: TRBJ2-3

CDR3aa: CASSKGQFNTDTQYF
CDR3nt: TGTGCCAGCAGCAAAGGTCAGTTTAACACAGATACGCAGTATTTT
d_gene: NA
abundance: NA
v_gene: TRBV21-1
j_gene: TRBJ2-3

CDR3aa: CASRLGTGSTDTQYF
CDR3nt: TGTGCCAGCAGGCTCGGGACAGGAAGCACAGATACGCAGTATTTT
d_gene: TRBD1
abundance: NA
v_gene: TRBV6-5
j_gene: TRBJ2-3

CDR3aa: CASRGQGLNQPQHF
CDR3nt: TGTGCCAGTAGAGGACAGGGGTTAAATCAGCCCCAGCATTTT
d_gene: TRBD1
abundance: NA
v_gene: TRBV2
j_gene: TRBJ1-5

CDR3aa: CASSLDETQYF
CDR3nt: TGCGCCAGCAGCTTGGATGAGACCCAGTACTTC
d_gene: NA
abundance: few
v_gene: TRBV5-1
j_gene: TRBJ2-5

CDR3aa: CASSLWGMDRSLWPLHF
CDR3nt: TGTGCCAGCAGTTTATGGGGTATGGACAGGTCGCTTTGGCCCCTCCACTTT
d_gene: TRBD1
abundance: NA
v_gene: TRBV28
j_gene: TRBJ1-6

CDR3aa: CASSWGGPPSPLHF
CDR3nt: TGTGCCAGCAGCTGGGGGGGACCACCCTCACCCCTCCACTTT
d_gene: NA
abundance: NA
v_gene: TRBV27
j_gene: TRBJ1-6

CDR3aa: CAWSVSLGLYTF
CDR3nt: TGTGCCTGGAGTGTAAGTCTGGGGCTCTACACCTTC
d_gene: NA
abundance: NA
v_gene: TRBV30
j_gene: TRBJ1-2

CDR3aa: CASSKWPGSGTGFSYEQYF
CDR3nt: TGTGCCAGTAGCAAGTGGCCAGGGTCCGGGACCGGGTTTTCCTACGAGCAGTACTTC
d_gene: NA
abundance: NA
v_gene: TRBV19
j_gene: TRBJ2-7

CDR3aa: CASTWGRQRTDTQYF
CDR3nt: TGTGCCAGCACCTGGGGGCGTCAGCGCACAGATACGCAGTATTTT
d_gene: NA
abundance: NA
v_gene: TRBV27
j_gene: TRBJ2-3

CDR3aa: CASSGEGTDTQYF
CDR3nt: TGTGCCAGTAGCGGGGAGGGCACAGATACGCAGTATTTT
d_gene: NA
abundance: NA
v_gene: TRBV19
j_gene: TRBJ2-3

CDR3aa: CASSYTGPPDNEQFF
CDR3nt: TGTGCCAGCAGTTACACGGGTCCCCCCGACAATGAGCAGTTCTTC
d_gene: NA
abundance: NA
v_gene: TRBV6-5
j_gene: TRBJ2-1

CDR3aa: CASSPPRLAGDSTDTQYF
CDR3nt: TGTGCCAGCTCTCCTCCGAGACTAGCGGGAGACAGCACAGATACGCAGTATTTT
d_gene: TRBD2
abundance: NA
v_gene: TRBV18
j_gene: TRBJ2-3

CDR3aa: CASSHLGGYTEAFF
CDR3nt: TGTGCCAGCAGCCACCTGGGGGGGTACACTGAAGCTTTCTTT
d_gene: NA
abundance: NA
v_gene: TRBV12-1
j_gene: TRBJ1-1

CDR3aa: CATSRPRGEQFF
CDR3nt: TGTGCCACCAGCAGGCCCCGGGGGGAGCAGTTCTTC
d_gene: NA
abundance: NA
v_gene: TRBV15
j_gene: TRBJ2-1